The 14 T cell receptor beta chains reported below all come from one sample, sequenced in a study of shared clonotypes between healthy human individuals. Assay: immunoSEQ multiplex PCR; the TCRdb copy retains only in-frame clones and omits some. Among about 680,000 clones, about 74% were seen once, and the ten largest hold 1.5% to 2%. The sample taken for sequencing was memory CD4+ T cells sorted from blood. As for subset: CD45RA-negative fraction. These receptors were taken from a woman aged 25 to 39 in good health.

The table lists this clone with a count of one. A read error is possible here, since a much larger clone lies one base away. J is TRBJ2-1 and V is TRBV7-2; 8 bases line up with TRBD2. The CDR3 is 16 amino acids. Germline trimming cut 1 base from V and 0 bases from J; bases unmatched to any gene: 2. CDR1 is SGHTA and CDR2 is FQGNSA in the germline V gene. The CDR3: CASSLVAGGSYNEQFF. The CDR3 region has the DNA TGTGCCAGCAGCTTAGTGGCGGGAGGCTCCTACAATGAGCAGTTCTTC.

This clone occurred once. J is TRBJ1-3 and V is TRBV5-6; D is ambiguous. Germline values: CDR1 SGHDT, CDR2 YYEEEE. This CDR3 comprises 15 residues. Trimming removed 2 bases at V and 7 bases at J, with 16 bases between. The CDR3 DNA reads as TGTGCCAGCAGCTTAATCTCGGGGAGTGGCAACACCATATATTTT. Encoded protein: CASSLISGSGNTIYF.

CDR3 DNA: TGTGCCAGCAGCTCGGGACGCCGGCACACAGATACGCAGTATTTT. It encodes CASSSGRRHTDTQYF. V and J are TRBV5-5 and TRBJ2-3; D may be TRBD1 or TRBD2 (5 bases each). The germline V gene encodes CDR1 SGHKS and CDR2 YYEKEE (reference sequence). The CDR3 covers 15 residues. V was cut by 3 bases and J by 2 bases, with 13 bases left in between.

The gene calls are TRBV7-9 and TRBJ2-2; maybe TRBD2 (5 bases). The CDR3 has 15 amino acids. V was shortened by 3 bases and J by 7 bases, with 15 bases between the two germline ends. The germline V gene has CDR1 SEHNR and CDR2 FQNEAQ (reference sequence). The CDR3 sequence is CASSFQRIMDGELFF. CDR3 bases: TGTGCCAGCAGCTTCCAGCGGATAATGGACGGGGAGCTGTTTTTT. The whole variable domain, remainder taken from reference TRBV7-9 and TRBJ2-2, is DTGVSQNPRHKITKRGQNVTFRCDPISEHNRLYWYRQTLGQGPEFLTYFQNEAQLEKSRLLSDRFSAERPKGSFSTLEIQRTEQGDSAMYLCASSFQRIMDGELFFGEGSRLTVL.

V is TRBV2 and J is TRBJ2-7, with 15 bases identical to TRBD2. Germline values: CDR1 SNHLY, CDR2 FYNNEI. This CDR3 spans 17 amino acids. V gave up 7 bases and J gave up 6 bases; unmatched junction bases: 13. The CDR3 here is CASTPGLAGGTWGEQYF. For the CDR3, the DNA is TGTGCCAGCACTCCCGGACTAGCGGGAGGGACGTGGGGCGAGCAGTACTTC.

This clone came up a few times. The chain has TRBV2 and TRBJ2-2; D possibly corresponds to TRBD2 (6 bases). The V end was cut by 7 bases, the J end by 1 base, with 10 bases between. This CDR3 contains 14 residues. The V gene's germline CDR1 is SNHLY and CDR2 FYNNEI. Here the CDR3 DNA reads TGTGCCAGCACCAGTAGCGGGAACACCGGGGAGCTGTTTTTT. Its protein is CASTSSGNTGELFF.

This clone occurred many times. This chain joins TRBV6-1 and TRBJ2-1; D remains ambiguous. Trimming took off 3 bases at V and 4 bases at J, with 10 bases between the two ends. The germline V gene encodes CDR1 MNHNS and CDR2 SASEGT. The CDR3 runs to 14 residues. The CDR3 nucleotides are TGTGCCAGCAGTGAGTTGCAGCTTTACAATGAGCAGTTCTTC. This sequence encodes CASSELQLYNEQFF.

The chain is built from TRBV15 and TRBJ1-5; D is ambiguous. The CDR3 runs to 14 residues. Germline CDR1 and CDR2: LNHNV and YYDKDF (reference sequence). The V gene lost 1 base and the J gene lost 7 bases, with 11 bases spanning the gap. The CDR3 spells CATSRGVFNQPQHF. The CDR3 DNA is TGTGCCACCAGCAGAGGGGTTTTCAACCAGCCCCAGCATTTT.

The genes are TRBV19 and TRBJ1-5; D is undetermined. This CDR3 is built from 15 residues. The germline CDR1 and CDR2 sequences are LNHDA and SQIVND (reference sequence). V was clipped by 10 bases and J by 0 bases, with 16 bases between them. CDR3 sequence reads: CATHDLGFSNQPQHF. The CDR3 DNA sequence: TGTGCCACCCATGACCTGGGATTTAGCAATCAGCCCCAGCATTTT.

The chain has TRBV27 and TRBJ1-2, with TRBD1 matching 9 bases. Trimming removed 0 bases from V and 4 bases from J; junction bases left unmatched: 3. The CDR3 runs 15 residues. Looked up from germline, CDR1 is MNHEY and CDR2 is SMNVEV (reference sequence). In nucleotides, the CDR3 is TGTGCCAGCAGTTTATCCGGGACAGGGCCCTATGGCTACACCTTC. Its translation: CASSLSGTGPYGYTF.

This sequence joins TRBV9 and TRBJ2-1; D may be TRBD2 (5 bases). Deletions cut 4 bases from V and 8 bases from J, with 13 bases between. The CDR3 runs to 13 residues. Per germline, CDR1 SGDLS and CDR2 YYNGEE. The CDR3 nucleotides are TGTGCCAGCAGCAAACTAGGTCTCGATGAGCAGTTCTTC. Protein sequence: CASSKLGLDEQFF.

The J gene is TRBJ2-7, the V gene TRBV27, with 12 bases matching TRBD2. The J segment lost 0 bases and the V segment lost 8 bases, leaving 8 bases of the junction unmatched. The CDR3 has 16 residues. Germline-derived CDR1 and CDR2 are MNHEY and SMNVEV (reference sequence). The CDR3 DNA follows: TGTGCCAGCCAAGGACTAGCGGGAAAAAGCTCCTACGAGCAGTACTTC. As protein: CASQGLAGKSSYEQYF.

V gene TRBV6-6 combines with J gene TRBJ2-3; 15 bases agree with TRBD2. Germline V CDR1 and CDR2: MNHNY, SVGAGI (reference sequence). J lost 3 bases, V lost 8 bases, and 3 bases had no gene match. This CDR3 has 15 amino acids. The CDR3 loop reads CASAGTSGRTDTQYF. CDR3 sequence (DNA): TGTGCCAGCGCCGGGACTAGCGGGAGGACAGATACGCAGTATTTT.

This clone has only one observation. The chain couples TRBV7-3 to TRBJ2-7, with D perhaps TRBD1 or TRBD2 (5 bases each). CDR1 SGHTA and CDR2 FQGTGA come from the germline V gene. V was pared by 4 bases and J by 0 bases, with 13 bases between. This CDR3 contains 15 residues. The CDR3 protein is CASSSTPGSSYEQYF. The CDR3 DNA is TGTGCCAGCAGCTCCACCCCAGGGAGCTCCTACGAGCAGTACTTC. Together with reference TRBV7-3 and TRBJ2-7, the CDR3 gives the full variable domain: GAGVSQTPSNKVTEKGKYVELRCDPISGHTALYWYRQSLGQGPEFLIYFQGTGAADDSGLPNDRFFAVRPEGSVSTLKIQRTERGDSAVYLCASSSTPGSSYEQYFGPGTRLTVT.